One sample yielded the 21 T cell receptor beta chains listed below, sequenced in a study of identical twins. One entry per CDR3 protein results from TCRdb running MiXCR on the 5' RACE reads. The sample lists about 190,000 distinct CDR3 sequences; approximately 15% were seen once. This sample also appeared in a second study, on T cells expressing NK-cell markers.

The sample taken for sequencing was CD8+ T cells sorted from blood. Source of these receptors: a woman younger than 35 in good health.

The chain combines TRBV7-9 with TRBJ2-1; D is tentatively TRBD1 or TRBD2 (5 bases each). Trimming stripped 2 bases from V and 4 bases from J, with 18 bases between. Germline loops: CDR1 SEHNR, CDR2 FQNEAQ (reference sequence). This CDR3 is built from 17 residues. CDR3 amino acids: CASSLPRGGSPYNEQFF. CDR3 coding DNA: TGTGCCAGCAGCTTACCCCGTGGGGGATCTCCTTACAATGAGCAGTTCTTC.

This clonotype was counted only a few times. CDR3 residues: CASSSPSDPSYNEQFF. CDR3 in DNA: TGTGCCAGCAGTTCCCCTAGCGATCCCTCCTACAATGAGCAGTTCTTC. The chain uses TRBV6-5 and TRBJ2-1; weak D call: TRBD2 (6 bases). Trimming pared 4 bases from V and 0 bases from J, leaving 13 bases between. Germline V gene sequence: CDR1 MNHEY, CDR2 SVGAGI. This CDR3 has 16 amino acids.

J is TRBJ2-7 and V is TRBV27, with 7 bases lining up with TRBD1. V trimming: 5 bases; J trimming: 4 bases; junction bases outside the gene matches: 8. Germline CDR1 MNHEY, CDR2 SMNVEV (reference sequence). The CDR3 is made up of 14 amino acids. The CDR3 region is CASSLTGVGYEQYF. The DNA of the CDR3 is TGTGCCAGCAGTCTAACAGGGGTGGGTTACGAGCAGTACTTC.

This clonotype was detected only a few times. V is TRBV5-1 and J is TRBJ2-1; D not resolved. The germline CDR1 and CDR2 sequences are SGHRS and YFSETQ. The CDR3 totals 14 residues. V lost 2 bases to trimming and J lost 2 bases, with 8 bases between them. The DNA for the CDR3 is TGCGCCAGCAGCTTCAGCGTCCCCTACAATGAGCAGTTCTTC. Translated: CASSFSVPYNEQFF.

This clonotype was seen a handful of times. This chain joins TRBV2 and TRBJ2-3, with D uncertain. This CDR3 contains 11 residues. The germline V and J ends were trimmed by 7 bases and 4 bases, with 6 bases remaining between them. From germline, CDR1 is SNHLY and CDR2 FYNNEI. CDR3 coding DNA: TGTGCCAGCATCTCCGCAGATACGCAGTATTTT. Its translation is CASISADTQYF. The variable domain in full, with the rest retrieved from reference TRBV2 and TRBJ2-3, is EPEVTQTPSHQVTQMGQEVILRCVPISNHLYFYWYRQILGQKVEFLVSFYNNEISEKSEIFDDQFSVERPDGSNFTLKIRSTKLEDSAMYFCASISADTQYFGPGTRLTVL.

This clonotype occurred many times. This rearrangement joins TRBV4-1 to TRBJ2-2, with TRBD2 matching 11 bases. The CDR3 is made up of 17 amino acids. V lost 4 bases to trimming and J lost 6 bases; unmatched junction nucleotides: 10. Germline CDR1 MGHRA, CDR2 YSYEKL. For the CDR3, the DNA is TGCGCCAGCAGCCCCGTTACTAGCGGGAGTAAAGCCGGGGAGCTGTTTTTT. Translated, it gives CASSPVTSGSKAGELFF.

V gene TRBV11-2 combines with J gene TRBJ2-1; TRBD2 agrees at 7 bases. The length of the CDR3 is 16 residues. Germline loops: CDR1 SGHAT, CDR2 FQNNGV. Trimming removed 0 bases from V and 2 bases from J; junction bases left unmatched: 4. CDR3 in amino acids: CASSLEWGGTYNEQFF. CDR3 in DNA: TGTGCCAGCAGCTTAGAGTGGGGGGGAACCTACAATGAGCAGTTCTTC.

The table lists this clonotype with a few counts. The rearrangement joins TRBV20-1 to TRBJ2-1; 7 bases align to TRBD2. The CDR3 is 13 residues long. V dropped 6 bases and J dropped 5; count of bases not matched to a gene: 7. Germline V lookup: CDR1 DFQATT, CDR2 SNEGSKA (reference sequence). CDR3 loop: CSAQSLADNEQFF. CDR3 DNA sequence: TGCAGTGCCCAGAGTCTAGCGGACAATGAGCAGTTCTTC.

This clonotype came up a few times. The chain carries TRBV29-1 and TRBJ1-2, with 7 bases that match TRBD1. There are 13 residues in the CDR3. J lost 4 bases, V lost 3 bases, and 5 bases had no gene match. Germline assignment: CDR1 SQVTM and CDR2 ANQGSEA. The CDR3 is CSVEETGPYGYTF. Written as DNA, the CDR3 is TGCAGCGTTGAGGAGACAGGGCCCTATGGCTACACCTTC.

This clonotype was counted only a few times. Written as DNA, the CDR3 is TGCAGTGCTAGAGAGGAAGCCAGGGGGCTTTCGCGGCGGCTGTTTTTT. Its translation: CSAREEARGLSRRLFF. The rearrangement links TRBV20-1 to TRBJ2-2; 8 bases fit TRBD1. Trimming removed 0 bases from V and 13 bases from J; junction bases left unmatched: 16. This CDR3 contains 16 residues. From germline, CDR1 is DFQATT and CDR2 SNEGSKA (reference sequence).

The chain recombines TRBV9 with TRBJ2-5, with D maybe TRBD1 (5 bases). Germline CDR1 SGDLS, CDR2 YYNGEE. There are 12 residues in the CDR3. With 3 bases removed from V and 13 bases from J, the gap between germline ends came to 16 bases. The CDR3 region has the DNA TGTGCCAGCAGCGCAGGATCAGGGTCTCCGTACTTC. Its protein product is CASSAGSGSPYF.

This chain links TRBV27 with TRBJ2-2; TRBD2 matches 7 bases. CDR3 length: 15 amino acids. The V segment lost 7 bases and the J segment 0 bases; nucleotides outside the gene matches: 5. CDR1 is MNHEY, CDR2 SMNVEV, per germline (reference sequence). The chain's CDR3 is CASTWGGANTGELFF. For the CDR3, the DNA is TGTGCCAGCACCTGGGGGGGAGCGAACACCGGGGAGCTGTTTTTT.

This clonotype was seen a handful of times. One junction end does not reproduce the germline sequence, and a read error may be involved. The gene calls are TRBV2 and TRBJ2-7, with D possibly being TRBD1 (6 bases). This CDR3 is 11 amino acids long. CDR1 SNHLY and CDR2 FYNNEI come from the germline V gene. The CDR3 region has the DNA TGTGCCAGCAGTGAAGCCGGGACAATTAGCTTC. Protein: CASSEAGTISF.

Only one count was recorded for this clonotype. This chain connects TRBV12-3 or TRBV12-4 to TRBJ2-5; tentative D call: TRBD2 (5 bases). V gave up 0 bases and J gave up 7 bases, with 12 bases separating them. The CDR3 has 14 residues. The chain's CDR3 is CASSLASGWVTQYF. The CDR3, as DNA: TGTGCCAGCAGTTTAGCGTCGGGGTGGGTGACCCAGTACTTC.

This clonotype was seen only a few times. The chain carries TRBV27 and TRBJ2-1; D ambiguous. The germline CDR1 and CDR2 sequences are MNHEY and SMNVEV (reference sequence). The CDR3 loop spans 16 amino acids. The V and J ends lost 2 bases and 7 bases respectively, with 18 bases between them. The chain's CDR3 is CASSLRTFPTRNEQFF. As DNA, the CDR3 is TGTGCCAGCAGTTTACGTACGTTTCCGACAAGAAATGAGCAGTTCTTC.

The gene calls are TRBV5-4 and TRBJ2-1; D possibly corresponds to TRBD2 (7 bases). With 1 base removed from V and 2 bases from J, the gap between germline ends came to 10 bases. The CDR3 runs to 15 residues. Per germline, CDR1 SGHNT and CDR2 YYREEE (reference sequence). CDR3 protein: CASSLRGRAYNEQFF. The CDR3 region has the DNA TGTGCCAGCAGCTTGAGGGGGAGGGCCTACAATGAGCAGTTCTTC. Filled out from reference TRBV5-4 and TRBJ2-1, the complete variable domain reads ETGVTQSPTHLIKTRGQQVTLRCSSQSGHNTVSWYQQALGQGPQFIFQYYREEENGRGNFPPRFSGLQFPNYSSELNVNALELDDSALYLCASSLRGRAYNEQFFGPGTRLTVL.

The gene calls are TRBV5-1 and TRBJ2-1, with D possibly matching TRBD1 (6 bases). Trimming shortened V by 1 base and J by 4 bases, and 6 bases separated the two germline ends. There are 13 residues in the CDR3. Germline CDR1 reads SGHRS; CDR2 reads YFSETQ. CDR3 sequence: CASSLTGYNEQFF. The CDR3 nucleotides read TGCGCCAGCAGCTTGACAGGGTACAATGAGCAGTTCTTC.

There are many counts of this clonotype. The chain links TRBV3-1 to TRBJ2-1; 13 bases align to TRBD2. V gave up 2 bases and J gave up 6 bases; unmatched junction bases: 13. From germline, CDR1 is LGHDT and CDR2 YNNKEL (reference sequence). The CDR3 totals 19 residues. The CDR3 spells CASSQKKRGLAGEGNEQFF. DNA for the CDR3: TGTGCCAGCAGCCAAAAAAAACGAGGACTAGCGGGGGAAGGCAATGAGCAGTTCTTC.

The chain uses TRBV11-3 and TRBJ2-7, with D tentatively TRBD1 (6 bases). Germline CDR1 and CDR2: SGHNT and YENEEA. The CDR3 runs to 13 residues. Trimming left V 5 bases short and J 6 bases short, with 14 bases between. DNA of the CDR3: TGTGCCAGCAGCCTAAAAACAGGGACCGAGCAGTACTTC. Translation gives CASSLKTGTEQYF.

V and J are TRBV10-3 and TRBJ1-4; unclear D gene. Germline V gene sequence: CDR1 ENHRY, CDR2 SYGVKD. The V end lost 4 bases, the J end lost 4 bases, and 7 bases lay between the germline ends. The CDR3 has 13 amino acids. In nucleotides, the CDR3 is TGTGCCATCAGTGTCTTAGTTAATGAAAAACTGTTTTTT. Translation: CAISVLVNEKLFF.

This clonotype was seen more than once but under ten times. This chain connects TRBV5-1 to TRBJ2-1; 15 bases match TRBD2. Germline CDR1 is SGHRS and CDR2 is YFSETQ. With V trimmed by 7 bases and J by 0 bases, 5 bases remained unmatched. The CDR3 has 17 residues. CDR3 amino acids: CASRRTSGRGSYNEQFF. The CDR3 region has the DNA TGCGCCAGCCGGCGGACTAGCGGGAGGGGCTCCTACAATGAGCAGTTCTTC.